This T cell receptor beta chain comes out of a study of blood T cell repertoires in COVID-19. Method: immunoSEQ multiplex PCR; TCRdb's copy keeps in-frame clones and lacks some. Of under 150,000 clones in the sample, around four fifths were seen once. After removal of 0 bases from V and 5 bases from J, the junction contained 3 bases not matched to a gene. The CDR3 runs to 15 residues. Germline V gives CDR1 SNHLY, CDR2 FYNNEI. The rearrangement joins TRBV2 to TRBJ2-2, with 7 nucleotides matching TRBD2. This clonotype originated in a man aged 25-40 years with acute or convalescent COVID-19. The sequenced material came from peripheral blood. This CDR3 is CASSEAGGGTGELFF. For the CDR3, the DNA is TGTGCCAGCAGTGAAGCGGGCGGGGGTACCGGGGAGCTGTTTTTT.